The 32 T cell receptor beta chains given below trace back to one sample, sequenced in a study of T cells in localized non-small cell lung cancer. Clones were read by immunoSEQ multiplex PCR, and TCRdb kept only the in-frame ones, dropping some. The sample has about 32,000 clones; 88% are singletons. The specimen comprised peripheral blood mononuclear cells, sampled before any cancer treatment. These receptors came from a woman aged 40 to 75 with stage III lung adenocarcinoma.

The gene calls are TRBV9 and TRBJ1-2; 8 bases map to TRBD1. The junction had 4 bases not matched to a gene; V was cut back by 0 bases and J by 3 bases. This CDR3 spans 15 amino acids. Germline V gene sequence: CDR1 SGDLS, CDR2 YYNGEE. The CDR3 DNA reads TGTGCCAGCAGCGTAGCCCCAGGGGGCGACTATGGCTACACCTTC. Its translation is CASSVAPGGDYGYTF.

The chain joins TRBV5-1 to TRBJ1-2; D gene uncertain. This CDR3 is 15 amino acids long. CDR1 is SGHRS and CDR2 is YFSETQ in the germline V gene. The V end lost 0 bases, the J end lost 5 bases, and 14 bases lay between the germline ends. CDR3 loop: CASSLVPSKEYGYTF. In DNA form, the CDR3 reads TGCGCCAGCAGCTTGGTTCCCTCAAAGGAGTATGGCTACACCTTC.

The rearrangement uses TRBV7-3 and TRBJ2-1, with 7 bases lining up with TRBD2. With V trimmed by 4 bases and J by 6 bases, 9 bases remained unmatched. CDR3 size: 15 residues. Germline V gene sequence: CDR1 SGHTA, CDR2 FQGTGA. The CDR3 loop is CASSSGGPSGNEQFF. In DNA, the CDR3 is TGTGCCAGCAGCTCGGGGGGTCCTTCGGGCAATGAGCAGTTCTTC. Variable domain in full (rest from reference TRBV7-3 and TRBJ2-1): GAGVSQTPSNKVTEKGKYVELRCDPISGHTALYWYRQSLGQGPEFLIYFQGTGAADDSGLPNDRFFAVRPEGSVSTLKIQRTERGDSAVYLCASSSGGPSGNEQFFGPGTRLTVL.

This chain connects TRBV7-8 to TRBJ1-1; D possibly corresponds to TRBD1 (5 bases). The CDR3 is 12 residues long. The germline V gene encodes CDR1 SGHVS and CDR2 FQNEAQ. The V end lost 9 bases, the J end lost 11 bases, and 19 bases lay between the germline ends. This chain's CDR3 is CASSDGGLNAFF. The CDR3 coding sequence is TGTGCCAGTTCGGATGGGGGTTTGAATGCTTTCTTT.

The rearrangement uses TRBV7-8 and TRBJ2-3; D is tentatively TRBD1 or TRBD2 (5 bases each). Germline CDR1 is SGHVS and CDR2 is FQNEAQ. The CDR3 covers 15 residues. V gave up 0 bases and J gave up 4 bases, with 11 bases separating them. In DNA, the CDR3 is TGTGCCAGCAGCTTAGCGCTTAGGGGAGCAGATACGCAGTATTTT. Amino acid sequence: CASSLALRGADTQYF.

The chain is built from TRBV5-1 and TRBJ2-3, with 7 positions matching TRBD1. This CDR3 region has 15 residues. In germline, CDR1 is SGHRS, CDR2 YFSETQ. Trimming at V came to 7 bases and at J to 8 bases, leaving 16 bases not matched to a gene. The CDR3 sequence: CASAEGANAGGTQYF. CDR3 coding DNA: TGCGCCAGCGCCGAGGGGGCCAATGCTGGCGGTACGCAGTATTTT.

V is TRBV5-6 and J is TRBJ2-3; 8 nucleotides line up with TRBD2. The CDR3 is 14 residues long. V shed 5 bases and J 6 bases; nucleotides not matched to a gene: 8. Germline-derived CDR1 and CDR2 are SGHDT and YYEEEE. CDR3 DNA: TGTGCCAGCAGACCTGGACTAGCCGGGGATACGCAGTATTTT. Its translation: CASRPGLAGDTQYF.

This clone was seen more than once but under ten times. The chain employs TRBV28 and TRBJ2-1; 7 bases line up with TRBD2. Germline values: CDR1 MDHEN, CDR2 SYDVKM. V was pared by 7 bases and J by 1 base, with 4 bases of the junction left unmatched. The CDR3 is made up of 14 amino acids. The CDR3 bases are TGTGCCAGCATTGAAGCGGGATCCTACAATGAGCAGTTCTTC. This translates into CASIEAGSYNEQFF.

The V and J genes are TRBV7-6 and TRBJ2-1, with a tentative D call TRBD2 (5 bases). The CDR3 length is 14 residues. The germline V gene encodes CDR1 SGHVS and CDR2 FNYEAQ. Deletions cut 5 bases from V and 6 bases from J, with 14 bases between. The CDR3 DNA is TGTGCCAGCAGCCCTCGGCGGGTAGGCAATGAGCAGTTCTTC. Amino acids: CASSPRRVGNEQFF.

This sequence joins TRBV5-4 and TRBJ2-2, with 10 bases lining up with TRBD2. The CDR3 runs 17 residues. Germline V lookup: CDR1 SGHNT, CDR2 YYREEE (reference sequence). The V segment lost 0 bases and the J segment 5 bases; nucleotides outside the gene matches: 7. The CDR3 DNA reads TGTGCCAGCAGCTTGGCTAGCGGGAGCCCCGGGACCGGGGAGCTGTTTTTT. It specifies CASSLASGSPGTGELFF.

The genes are TRBV6-1 and TRBJ2-7, with 7 positions matching TRBD1. Germline V gene sequence: CDR1 MNHNS, CDR2 SASEGT. There are 14 residues in the CDR3. Unmatched junction bases numbered 4, after V lost 3 bases and J lost 2 bases. In nucleotides, the CDR3 is TGTGCCAGCAGTGATTTACAGGGGACCTACGAGCAGTACTTC. It codes for CASSDLQGTYEQYF.

V gene TRBV5-6 combines with J gene TRBJ1-2; 8 nucleotides line up with TRBD1. After removal of 4 bases from V and 14 bases from J, the junction contained 16 bases not matched to a gene. The CDR3 totals 14 residues. Germline-derived CDR1 and CDR2 are SGHDT and YYEEEE. The CDR3 sequence is CASSLTRTGPLRTF. CDR3 DNA sequence: TGTGCCAGCAGCCTAACCCGGACAGGGCCCCTGAGGACCTTC.

V is TRBV7-8 and J is TRBJ2-3; D not resolved. CDR3 length: 15 residues. Per the germline V gene, CDR1 is SGHVS and CDR2 is FQNEAQ. The germline V and J ends were trimmed by 1 base and 6 bases, with 14 bases remaining between them. CDR3 nucleotides: TGTGCCAGCAGCTTAGAGGGTAGGAGTGAGGATACGCAGTATTTT. It encodes CASSLEGRSEDTQYF.

The CDR3 loop is CSVNGAGGVEEQYF. DNA for the CDR3: TGCAGCGTTAACGGCGCGGGAGGCGTGGAGGAGCAGTACTTC. V gene TRBV29-1 combines with J gene TRBJ2-7; the match to TRBD2 covers 8 bases. CDR3 length: 14 amino acids. V shed 5 bases and J 7 bases; nucleotides not matched to a gene: 13. The germline CDR1 and CDR2 sequences are SQVTM and ANQGSEA.

The chain combines TRBV4-3 with TRBJ2-7; 7 positions match TRBD1. The V and J ends lost 0 bases and 6 bases, in that order; junction bases with no gene match: 14. This CDR3 comprises 17 residues. CDR1 and CDR2 (germline): LGHNA, YSLEER. The CDR3 protein is CASSQDLRTGEASEQYF. The CDR3 nucleotides read TGCGCCAGCAGCCAAGATCTTCGGACAGGCGAGGCTAGCGAGCAGTACTTC.

This sequence joins TRBV5-1 and TRBJ2-7; tentative D call: TRBD1 (6 bases). The length of the CDR3 is 14 residues. Trimming removed 4 bases at V and 2 bases at J, with 13 bases between. The germline CDR1 and CDR2 sequences are SGHRS and YFSETQ. The CDR3 DNA follows: TGCGCCAGCAGCGCTACAGGGAGCCCCTACGAGCAGTACTTC. Protein: CASSATGSPYEQYF.

The J gene is TRBJ2-5, the V gene TRBV29-1; D may be TRBD1 or TRBD2 (5 bases each). Per the germline V gene, CDR1 is SQVTM and CDR2 is ANQGSEA. The germline V and J ends were trimmed by 5 bases and 2 bases, with 9 bases remaining between them. CDR3 length equals 12 residues. CDR3 coding DNA: TGCAGCGTTCCCGGGGCTCAAGAGACCCAGTACTTC. Protein: CSVPGAQETQYF.

The rearrangement uses TRBV5-6 and TRBJ2-7, with TRBD1 as a possible D gene (6 bases). V was shortened by 0 bases and J by 2 bases, with 21 bases between the two germline ends. Germline lookup yields CDR1 SGHDT and CDR2 YYEEEE. The CDR3 consists of 18 residues. CDR3 in amino acids: CASSLAPSGTSFPYEQYF. The DNA for the CDR3 is TGTGCCAGCAGCTTGGCCCCTTCCGGGACAAGTTTTCCCTACGAGCAGTACTTC.

This rearrangement joins TRBV28 to TRBJ2-3; 14 positions agree with TRBD2. Germline CDR1 is MDHEN and CDR2 is SYDVKM. The CDR3 consists of 17 residues. V was pared by 5 bases and J by 3 bases, with 7 bases of the junction left unmatched. The CDR3 protein is CASSPHRLAGGTDTQYF. DNA of the CDR3: TGTGCCAGCAGTCCCCATCGACTAGCGGGAGGGACAGATACGCAGTATTTT.

CDR3 coding DNA: TGTGCCAGCAGTTTTTACAATTCACCCCTCCACTTT. It yields the protein CASSFYNSPLHF. The chain employs TRBV28 and TRBJ1-6; D ambiguous. The CDR3 length is 12 residues. Per the germline V gene, CDR1 is MDHEN and CDR2 is SYDVKM. The V end was cut by 3 bases, the J end by 7 bases, with 4 bases between.

This sequence joins TRBV4-3 and TRBJ2-5, with 8 nucleotides matching TRBD2. There are 16 residues in the CDR3. The germline gives CDR1 LGHNA, CDR2 YSLEER. Unmatched junction bases numbered 10, after V lost 0 bases and J lost 7 bases. The CDR3 region is CASSQDRGGRPMTQYF. The DNA for the CDR3 is TGCGCCAGCAGCCAAGATCGGGGGGGTCGCCCCATGACCCAGTACTTC.

The genes are TRBV5-4 and TRBJ2-1; the D is unclear. The CDR3 is 14 amino acids. Germline-derived CDR1 and CDR2 are SGHNT and YYREEE (reference sequence). V shed 4 bases and J shed 1 base, with 9 bases lying between them. This CDR3 reads CASSPPASYNEQFF. In DNA form, the CDR3 reads TGTGCCAGCAGCCCCCCGGCTTCCTACAATGAGCAGTTCTTC. Looking up the rest from reference TRBV5-4 and TRBJ2-1 gives the full variable domain: ETGVTQSPTHLIKTRGQQVTLRCSSQSGHNTVSWYQQALGQGPQFIFQYYREEENGRGNFPPRFSGLQFPNYSSELNVNALELDDSALYLCASSPPASYNEQFFGPGTRLTVL.

The gene calls are TRBV7-3 and TRBJ2-1, with D perhaps given as TRBD1 or TRBD2 (5 bases each). CDR1 and CDR2 (germline): SGHTA, FQGTGA. The CDR3 has 16 amino acids. V lost 3 bases, J lost 4 bases, and 16 bases lay in between. CDR3: CASSFGKGPPYNEQFF. The CDR3 nucleotides read TGTGCCAGCAGCTTCGGCAAGGGACCACCTTACAATGAGCAGTTCTTC.

The chain combines TRBV9 with TRBJ1-1; maybe TRBD1 (5 bases). V shed 4 bases and J shed 6 bases, with 19 bases lying between them. The germline V gene encodes CDR1 SGDLS and CDR2 YYNGEE. The CDR3 is made up of 15 amino acids. Here the CDR3 reads CASSSQRGAGAEAFF. DNA for the CDR3: TGTGCCAGCAGCTCCCAGAGGGGCGCGGGGGCTGAAGCTTTCTTT. Drawing the rest from reference TRBV9 and TRBJ1-1, the complete variable domain is DSGVTQTPKHLITATGQRVTLRCSPRSGDLSVYWYQQSLDQGLQFLIQYYNGEERAKGNILERFSAQQFPDLHSELNLSSLELGDSALYFCASSSQRGAGAEAFFGQGTRLTVV.

The rearrangement uses TRBV4-2 and TRBJ1-3; 7 nucleotides align to TRBD1. Germline V gene lookup returns CDR1 LGHNA and CDR2 YNFKEQ. V gave up 11 bases and J gave up 3 bases; unmatched junction bases: 10. This CDR3 region has 14 residues. The CDR3 here is CAGGETGSGNTIYF. The DNA of the CDR3 is TGTGCCGGGGGAGAGACAGGGAGTGGAAACACCATATATTTT.

This chain uses TRBV7-3 with TRBJ1-1; D ambiguous. Trimming left V 2 bases short and J 1 base short, with 5 bases between. Germline loops: CDR1 SGHTA, CDR2 FQGTGA. This CDR3 region has 13 residues. In nucleotides, the CDR3 is TGTGCCAGCAGCTTAGAGGGGAACACTGAAGCTTTCTTT. It is translated as CASSLEGNTEAFF.

This chain links TRBV18 with TRBJ2-7; D is ambiguous. CDR1 KGHSH and CDR2 LQKENI come from the germline V gene. The CDR3 covers 16 residues. The V gene lost 3 bases and the J gene lost 2 bases, with 17 bases spanning the gap. CDR3 sequence (DNA): TGTGCCAGCTCACCGGGTTCGCGTAGGATAGCCTACGAGCAGTACTTC. This sequence encodes CASSPGSRRIAYEQYF.

The chain links TRBV28 to TRBJ2-4; 10 bases agree with TRBD1. V was clipped by 4 bases and J by 8 bases; unmatched bases: 5. CDR1 is MDHEN and CDR2 is SYDVKM in the germline V gene. The CDR3 is 14 amino acids. The CDR3 is CASSSRDRGDIQYF. The CDR3 bases are TGTGCCAGCAGTTCCCGGGACAGGGGCGACATTCAGTACTTC. Full variable domain (rest looked up from reference TRBV28 and TRBJ2-4): DVKVTQSSRYLVKRTGEKVFLECVQDMDHENMFWYRQDPGLGLRLIYFSYDVKMKEKGDIPEGYSVSREKKERFSLILESASTNQTSMYLCASSSRDRGDIQYFGAGTRLSVL.

The chain combines TRBV7-2 with TRBJ2-7; a weak D match, TRBD1 (6 bases). The V and J ends lost 5 bases and 2 bases respectively, with 13 bases between them. This CDR3 spans 14 amino acids. Germline lookup yields CDR1 SGHTA and CDR2 FQGNSA. The CDR3 DNA reads TGTGCCAGCAGCCCCCTCTGGGACACCTACGAGCAGTACTTC. Translated, it gives CASSPLWDTYEQYF.

The V and J genes are TRBV6-5 and TRBJ1-5; D gene unclear. The CDR3 totals 13 residues. CDR1 MNHEY and CDR2 SVGAGI come from the germline V gene. V was shortened by 1 base and J by 6 bases, with 7 bases between the two germline ends. The CDR3: CASSYYGGQPQHF. CDR3 in DNA: TGTGCCAGCAGTTACTATGGTGGTCAGCCCCAGCATTTT.

The chain recombines TRBV7-3 with TRBJ2-7; D is possibly TRBD2 (5 bases). V lost 4 bases to trimming and J lost 6 bases, with 13 bases between them. From germline, CDR1 is SGHTA and CDR2 FQGTGA. The CDR3 runs 13 residues. The CDR3 is CASSYAADSEQYF. DNA for the CDR3: TGTGCCAGCAGCTATGCCGCGGACTCCGAGCAGTACTTC.

The chain carries TRBV2 and TRBJ1-5; D remains ambiguous. Germline CDR1 is SNHLY and CDR2 is FYNNEI. The V and J ends lost 6 bases and 3 bases respectively, with 9 bases between them. CDR3 size: 13 residues. The CDR3: CASRNWDNQPQHF. CDR3 nucleotide sequence: TGTGCCAGCAGAAATTGGGACAATCAGCCCCAGCATTTT.